The 2 T cell receptor beta chains presented below share a single source sample, sequenced in a study of T cell repertoires in cytomegalovirus infection (dated by TCRdb to the late 2010s). The data were produced on an Illumina HiSeq 1500. TCRdb passed the public sequencing reads through fastp at Q25 and MiXCR, retaining productive beta sequences. Rows with a matching CDR3 protein are joined into one entry that keeps the most common DNA and genes. This sample has some 940,000 distinct CDR3 sequences in its table, and less than 35% of those were observed once. About 14% of the sample lies in the top ten. Their antigens remain unidentified. The treatment or condition label, as the study defines it: in vitro stimulation with specific CMV peptide epitopes to enrich CMV-specific T cells. The starting material was cultured CD8+ T cells from PBMCs, obtained from culture after CMV antigen stimulation. The receptors were gathered from a human donor in good health (CMV status not recorded). Some clones in this sample may be carry-over from other donors' samples.

This rearrangement joins TRBV20-1 to TRBJ2-2, with TRBD1 matching 8 bases. The V gene's germline CDR1 is DFQATT and CDR2 SNEGSKA (reference sequence). J gave up 6 bases and V 1 base, and 7 bases lay outside the gene matches. The CDR3 is made up of 15 amino acids. The CDR3 loop reads CSARGRGQRSGELFF. The CDR3 region has the DNA TGCAGTGCTAGAGGCAGGGGGCAGAGGTCCGGGGAGCTGTTTTTT.

The DNA for the CDR3 is TGTGCCAGCAGTTACACCCATGGCACTGAAGCTTTCTTT. Amino acids: CASSYTHGTEAFF. The genes are TRBV6-5 and TRBJ1-1, with D uncertain. V lost 2 bases and J 4 bases, leaving 8 bases between the germline ends. Per germline, CDR1 MNHEY and CDR2 SVGAGI. This CDR3 comprises 13 residues.